This TCR beta chain derives from a study of cytomegalovirus exposure and HLA in healthy donors. Broader study findings: A list of roughly 180 TCR beta chains associated with cytomegalovirus was given.

A note on this clone: As yet, its antigen is unknown.

The germline V gene encodes CDR1 MDHEN and CDR2 SYDVKM. V was clipped by 7 bases and J by 4 bases, with 13 bases between them. CDR3 length equals 13 residues. PCR amplification relied on 60 Vbeta primers (plus 13 Jbeta primers). Per the original methods: Roughly 11 million shared chains were among tens of millions of unique TCR beta chains counted in a later analysis. Libraries were prepared by immunoSEQ multiplex PCR; TCRdb keeps only in-frame clonotypes and omits some of them. V and J calls and clone size are copied from that table; D and trimming were computed from the DNA. The sample contains over 95,000 clones, roughly 82% of which appear only once.

The chain employs TRBV28 and TRBJ2-5; tentative D call: TRBD1 (6 bases). This TCR came from a man between 40 and 49 years old in good health and CMV-seropositive. The sequenced material came from PBMCs. CDR3 loop: CASTTGGGETQYF. DNA for the CDR3: TGTGCCAGCACCACTGGGGGCGGAGAGACCCAGTACTTC.